These T cell receptor beta chains were read from a single sample in a study of T cell clonotyping in hematopoietic cell transplantation. The data were produced by immunoSEQ multiplex PCR, yet TCRdb's version contains in-frame clones alone and is incomplete. The sample carries around 3,300 clones, about three quarters recorded once. The sample consisted of peripheral blood mononuclear cells, taken 30 days after allogeneic stem cell transplant. The receptors derive from a male patient aged 35 to 55 who had an allogeneic stem cell transplant from an unrelated donor, so the T cells may come from the graft donor. Some clones in this sample may be carry-over from other donors' samples. Each CDR3 is given with its conserved first and last residue. A D gene is named only where the DNA matches it firmly. Size is omitted from some rows. Given values are once, few, many or a class for expanded clones.

D gene,clone size,J gene,V gene,CDR3 DNA,CDR3 protein
-,-,TRBJ2-2,TRBV25-1,TGTGCCAGCAGTGAAGAGATCAGCCTTCGGACGGACACCGGGGAGCTGTTTTTT,CASSEEISLRTDTGELFF
-,-,TRBJ1-1,TRBV4-1,TGCGCCAGCAGCCCCACCCTTTTGGGTATGAACACTGAAGCTTTCTTT,CASSPTLLGMNTEAFF
TRBD2,-,TRBJ2-7,TRBV27,TGTGCCAGCAGTTTTGAGCGGGGGTCCTACGAGCAGTACTTC,CASSFERGSYEQYF
-,few,TRBJ1-2,TRBV28,TGTGCCAGCATCCAACGGGCAGGGTATGGCTACACCTTC,CASIQRAGYGYTF
TRBD1,-,TRBJ1-6,TRBV28,TGTGCCAGCAGTTCCCCGGGACAGCTAATCTCACCCCTCCACTTT,CASSSPGQLISPLHF
-,few,TRBJ2-2,TRBV11-3,TGTGCCAGCTCTCTGAACACCGGGGAGCTGTTTTTT,CASSLNTGELFF
TRBD2,-,TRBJ2-3,TRBV18,TGTGCCAGCTCACCCACTAGCGTTAGCACAGATACGCAGTATTTT,CASSPTSVSTDTQYF
TRBD1,-,TRBJ1-1,TRBV10-3,TGTGCCATCAGGGACAGGGAAACTGAAGCTTTCTTT,CAIRDRETEAFF
-,once,TRBJ2-3,TRBV4-3,TGCGCCAGCAGCCAAGATAAATATCGCCCAGATACGCAGTATTTT,CASSQDKYRPDTQYF
-,few,TRBJ1-5,TRBV18,TGTGCCAGCTCACCACCGGGGGGTTTTCACCAGCCCCAGCATTTT,CASSPPGGFHQPQHF
-,once,TRBJ2-7,TRBV28,TGTGCCAGCAGTTTAGGAGGGAGCGGCGAGCAGTACTTC,CASSLGGSGEQYF
TRBD1,few,TRBJ1-2,TRBV14,TGTGCCAGCAGCCAATTCCAACAGGGGATCGGCTATGGCTACACCTTC,CASSQFQQGIGYGYTF
-,-,TRBJ1-1,TRBV7-9,TGTGCCAGCAGCCTAAGTACTGAAGCTTTCTTT,CASSLSTEAFF
-,once,TRBJ2-7,TRBV7-9,TGTGCCAGCACCGTAGGACGGGGGCCCCACGAGCAGTACTTC,CASTVGRGPHEQYF
TRBD1,few,TRBJ1-2,TRBV5-4,TGTGCCAGCAGCGGCGACAGGGGCGCACCGGGCTACACCTTC,CASSGDRGAPGYTF
-,few,TRBJ2-7,TRBV4-2,TGTGCCAGCAGCCAAGCAGGGGTCTACGAGCAGTACTTC,CASSQAGVYEQYF
-,-,TRBJ2-1,TRBV7-9,TGTGCCAGCAGCTTAACTGCGGGGCCGGGCAATGAGCAGTTCTTC,CASSLTAGPGNEQFF
-,-,TRBJ1-1,TRBV6-6,TGTGCCAGCAGGGATGGATGGGGGGCTTTCTTT,CASRDGWGAFF
-,-,TRBJ1-1,TRBV1,TGCACCAGCAGCTCGGGACAGGACACTGAAGCTTTCTTT,CTSSSGQDTEAFF
-,-,TRBJ2-5,TRBV7-2,TGTGCCAGCAGCTTACGGACTACCACGAGGACCCAGTACTTC,CASSLRTTTRTQYF
-,-,TRBJ1-3,TRBV28,TGTGCCAGCGGTACCGTCCAGACCAGCTCTGGAAACACCATATATTTT,CASGTVQTSSGNTIYF
-,-,TRBJ2-7,TRBV6-6,TGTGCCAGCAGTTACTCGATGGAGGTCCCCGAGCAGTACTTC,CASSYSMEVPEQYF
-,large,TRBJ1-4,TRBV18,TGTGCCAGCTCACCATTCTGGACACTAGAAAAACTGTTTTTT,CASSPFWTLEKLFF
TRBD1,once,TRBJ1-5,TRBV19,TGTGCCAGTAGCCGGACAGGGGGGGCTTATAGCAATCAGCCCCAGCATTTT,CASSRTGGAYSNQPQHF
TRBD1,-,TRBJ1-5,TRBV7-8,TGTGCCAGCAGCGCAGCCGGGACAGGGTGGAATCAGCCCCAGCATTTT,CASSAAGTGWNQPQHF
-,few,TRBJ2-5,TRBV18,TGTGCCAGCTCACCTGAACAAGAGACCCAGTACTTC,CASSPEQETQYF